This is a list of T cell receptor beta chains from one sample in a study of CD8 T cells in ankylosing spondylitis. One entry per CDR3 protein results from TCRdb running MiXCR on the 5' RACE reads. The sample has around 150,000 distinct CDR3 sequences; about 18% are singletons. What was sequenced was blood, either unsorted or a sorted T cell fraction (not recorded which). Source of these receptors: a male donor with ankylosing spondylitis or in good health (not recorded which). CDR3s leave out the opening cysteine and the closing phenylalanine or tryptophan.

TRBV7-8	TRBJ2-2	ASSLKDARVNTGELF
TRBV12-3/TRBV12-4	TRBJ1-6	ASSLSGGTYNSPLH
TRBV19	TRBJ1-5	ASSQQDNQPQH
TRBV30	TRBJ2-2	AWSVSQTGELF
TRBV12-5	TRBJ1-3	ASGLVRGAGNTIY
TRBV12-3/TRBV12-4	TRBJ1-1	ASRDNAPTEAF
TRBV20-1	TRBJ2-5	SARRGTETQY
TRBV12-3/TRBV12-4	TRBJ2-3	ASSEDRGTTDTQY
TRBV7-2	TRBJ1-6	ASSLDRVNSPLH
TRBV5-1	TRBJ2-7	ASSLIGGTSETYYYEQY
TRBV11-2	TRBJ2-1	ASSLDMGRSRDEQF
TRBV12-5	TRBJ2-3	ASGLMVTDTQY
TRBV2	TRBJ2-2	AQKAGDTGELF
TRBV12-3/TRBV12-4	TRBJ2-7	ASTLGLAGSEQY
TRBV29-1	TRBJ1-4	SVGSSSTGEKLF
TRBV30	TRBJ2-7	AWGTYEQY
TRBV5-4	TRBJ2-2	ASSPVAGALRGELF
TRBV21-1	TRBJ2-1	ASSKPGTSGSGGNEQF
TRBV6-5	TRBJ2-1	ASSWGKEQF
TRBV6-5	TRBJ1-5	ASSYSGDVQPQH
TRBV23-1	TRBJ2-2	ASSPPTANTGELF
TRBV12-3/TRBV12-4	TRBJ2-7	ASSPSSSGYEQY
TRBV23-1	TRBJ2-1	ASSQLDKRNNEQF
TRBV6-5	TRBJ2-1	ASSYGAGGLDEQF
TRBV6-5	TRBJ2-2	ASTRGVGELF
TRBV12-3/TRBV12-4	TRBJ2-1	ASSLSDKSMPQF
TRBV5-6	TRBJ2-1	ASSSPTSGISFQF
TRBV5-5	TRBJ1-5	ASSSLGDQPQH
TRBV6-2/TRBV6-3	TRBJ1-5	ASRTDRYQPQH
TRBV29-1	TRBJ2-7	SVRSGTGSSYEQY
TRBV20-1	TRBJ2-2	SATEGRTGELF
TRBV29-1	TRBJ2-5	SVAGIRGGQKETQY
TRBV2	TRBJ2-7	ASSEGGTAYEQY
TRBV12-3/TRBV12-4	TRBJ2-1	ASSFRTRLTKSSYNEQF
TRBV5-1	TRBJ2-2	ASFDRAGDPGELF
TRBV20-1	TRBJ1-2	SARVQGAGT
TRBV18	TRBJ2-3	ASSPVVGGRGRDTQY
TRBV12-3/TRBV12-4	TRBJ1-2	ASTGTGVGYT
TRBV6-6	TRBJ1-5	ASTIPGLDNQPQH
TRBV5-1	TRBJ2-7	ASSLGTGDANEQY
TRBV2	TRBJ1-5	ASSPASGGHQPQH
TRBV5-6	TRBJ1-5	ASSKGGIRNQPQH
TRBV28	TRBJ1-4	ASSRDWGNEKLF
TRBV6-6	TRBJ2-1	ASRWGLEINEQF
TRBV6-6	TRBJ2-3	ASSWTSVATQY
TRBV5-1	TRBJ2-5	ASSLNLGLAGLETQY
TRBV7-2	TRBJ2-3	ASSQGDSTDTQY
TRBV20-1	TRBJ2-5	SGGQMYQETQY
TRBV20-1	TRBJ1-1	SASEDSMNTEAF
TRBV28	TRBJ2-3	ATRRLAGGDTQY